The rows below give T cell receptor beta chains drawn from one sample of a study of T-cell memory formation after mild COVID-19. TCRdb re-analysed the 5' RACE reads in MiXCR, keeping a single row per CDR3 protein. The sample carries roughly 120,000 distinct CDR3 sequences, 22% recorded once. Material for sequencing was PBMCs or a T cell subset sorted from them (not recorded which). The receptors were sampled from a man between 18 and 35 years old who had mild COVID-19 (a few samples of this study predate the infection). Cell type and time point are not known. Both conserved end residues are part of each CDR3. The D gene is left open where the match is weak. The listing skips clone size in some rows; elsewhere it reads once, few, many or a size class.

v_call	clone_size	j_call	d_call	cdr3_nt	cdr3_aa
TRBV7-9	NA	TRBJ1-6	NA	TGTGCCAGCAGCGCTGGGAATTCACCCCTCCACTTT	CASSAGNSPLHF
TRBV29-1	few	TRBJ2-1	NA	TGCAGCGTTCCTCGAGGAGGCTCCTACAATGAGCAGTTCTTC	CSVPRGGSYNEQFF
TRBV27	few	TRBJ2-7	TRBD1	TGTGCCAGCAGATGGACAGGGGGATCCTACGAGCAGTACTTC	CASRWTGGSYEQYF
TRBV5-5	few	TRBJ2-1	NA	TGTGCCAGCAGCCACTACGCGAGCTGGGGGTCCTACAATGAGCAGTTCTTC	CASSHYASWGSYNEQFF
TRBV4-2	NA	TRBJ2-5	TRBD2	TGTGCCAGCAGCCAATCGGGACTAGCGATCGAGACCCAGTACTTC	CASSQSGLAIETQYF
TRBV28	few	TRBJ2-5	TRBD2	TGTGCCAGCAGTCCGTTCGGGACTAGCGATTGGAAGACCCAGTACTTC	CASSPFGTSDWKTQYF
TRBV4-3	NA	TRBJ2-1	NA	TGCGCCAGCAGCCAAGATGCGTGGGGATATGAGCAGTTCTTC	CASSQDAWGYEQFF
TRBV6-5	NA	TRBJ1-5	TRBD1	TGTGCCAGCAGTCGGACAGGGGGCGTTTCGCAGCCCCAGCATTTT	CASSRTGGVSQPQHF
TRBV29-1	few	TRBJ2-2	NA	TGCAGCGTTGACATAGGGGTCCCTCATGTGGCCGGGGAGCTGTTTTTT	CSVDIGVPHVAGELFF
TRBV4-1	many	TRBJ2-1	NA	TGCGCCAGCAGCCAAGGGCCGTACAATGAGCAGTTCTTC	CASSQGPYNEQFF
TRBV28	NA	TRBJ2-1	NA	TGTGCCAGCAACCCCGGGTCTCCGCTGAATGAGCAGTTCTTC	CASNPGSPLNEQFF
TRBV5-1	few	TRBJ1-4	NA	TGCGCCAGCAGCAGTAGCGGGGGCGATGAAAAACTGTTTTTT	CASSSSGGDEKLFF
TRBV11-1	NA	TRBJ2-1	NA	TGTGCCCTCGCCTGTCTCAGCTCCTACAATGAGCAGTTCTTC	CALACLSSYNEQFF
TRBV5-1	few	TRBJ1-1	TRBD1	TGCGCCAGCAGCGAGGGACAGGGGGCGAAGACTGAAGCTTTCTTT	CASSEGQGAKTEAFF
TRBV11-3	once	TRBJ2-7	TRBD2	TGTGCCAGCAGCCCGGGACTAGCGGGGGGGCCATACGAGCAGTACTTC	CASSPGLAGGPYEQYF
TRBV20-1	few	TRBJ2-7	NA	TGCAGTGCTAGAGATCCCGAGGGGAGAGGGGGAGAGCAGTACTTC	CSARDPEGRGGEQYF
TRBV7-9	few	TRBJ1-2	NA	TGTGCCAGCAGCTTAGATGCGGGGGGCGGAGGCTACACCTTC	CASSLDAGGGGYTF
TRBV15	NA	TRBJ1-5	NA	TGTAGCAATCAGCCCCAGCATTTT	CSNQPQHF
TRBV7-2	NA	TRBJ2-7	NA	TGTGCCAGCAGCTTAGCGAGCCAAGGGACCGCCTCCTACGAGCAGTACTTC	CASSLASQGTASYEQYF
TRBV4-1	NA	TRBJ2-1	NA	TGCGCCAGCAGCCAAGAGGCCTCGGACGAGCAGTTCTTC	CASSQEASDEQFF
TRBV6-5	once	TRBJ2-6	NA	TGTGCCAGCAGTTTCCCTACGGATGCTGGGGCCAACGTCCTGACTTTC	CASSFPTDAGANVLTF
TRBV5-1	NA	TRBJ2-7	NA	TGCTCCAGCACTCAAGGCTACGAGCAGTACTTC	CSSTQGYEQYF
TRBV6-2/TRBV6-3	few	TRBJ2-1	TRBD2	TGTGCCAGCAGGGGCGAGGAGCGGGGGGGAGGAGAGCAGTTCTTC	CASRGEERGGGEQFF
TRBV6-2/TRBV6-3	NA	TRBJ2-1	TRBD2	TGTGCCATCACCCCAACAGCGGGGGGTTACAATGAGCAGTTCTTC	CAITPTAGGYNEQFF
TRBV6-2/TRBV6-3	NA	TRBJ2-5	NA	TGTGCCAGCAGTTACACGGGGGGCGGAGGAGAGACCCAGTACTTC	CASSYTGGGGETQYF
TRBV5-1	few	TRBJ2-1	TRBD2	TGCGCCAGCAGACCCGCGGGGGGGCGGTCCTACAATGAGCAGTTCTTC	CASRPAGGRSYNEQFF
TRBV7-9	NA	TRBJ1-1	NA	TGTGCCAGCAGCCAGACGGGGGCGGACACTGAAGCTTTCTTT	CASSQTGADTEAFF
TRBV29-1	NA	TRBJ2-2	TRBD1	TGCAGCGTTGAATGGCAGGGGGCAGGCGGGGAGCTGTTTTTT	CSVEWQGAGGELFF
TRBV7-9	many	TRBJ2-5	NA	TGTGCCAGCAGCACAACGGGGTACCAAGAGACCCAGTACTTC	CASSTTGYQETQYF
TRBV19	once	TRBJ1-6	NA	TGTGCCAGTAGAGGAGGATCGGTCCGACCCCTCCACTTT	CASRGGSVRPLHF
TRBV20-1	NA	TRBJ1-2	TRBD1	TGCAGTGCTAGAGAACAGGGGGTTAACTATGGCTACACCTTC	CSAREQGVNYGYTF
TRBV4-3	NA	TRBJ2-3	NA	TGCGCCAGCAGCCAAGACCCCGGGACCACAGATACGCAGTATTTT	CASSQDPGTTDTQYF
TRBV4-3	many	TRBJ2-7	TRBD1	TGCGCCAGCAGCCAAGCCCGGACAGGGACGTACGAGCAGTACTTC	CASSQARTGTYEQYF
TRBV7-3	NA	TRBJ2-1	NA	TGTGCCAGCAGCCCAGGAGGGGGGGGATACAATGAGCAGTTCTTC	CASSPGGGGYNEQFF
TRBV25-1	NA	TRBJ1-1	NA	TGTGCCAGCAGTGGGTTTATGAACACTGAAGCTTTCTTT	CASSGFMNTEAFF
TRBV4-3	NA	TRBJ1-2	NA	TGCGCCAGCAGCCAAGATTGGGCAGGGGTCGCCTATGGCTACACCTTC	CASSQDWAGVAYGYTF
TRBV27	NA	TRBJ2-5	NA	TGTGCCAGCAGTTCATCCGAGACCCAGTACTTC	CASSSSETQYF
TRBV25-1	few	TRBJ2-7	TRBD1	TGTGCCAGCACCGGGACAGGGTACGAGCAGTACTTC	CASTGTGYEQYF
TRBV4-1	NA	TRBJ1-6	NA	TGCGCCAGCAGCCAAGAACAGGCAGTCCGCGATTCACCCCTCCACTTT	CASSQEQAVRDSPLHF
TRBV27	NA	TRBJ2-2	NA	TGTGCCAGCAGTGGGGACACCGGGGAGCTGTTTTTT	CASSGDTGELFF